This passage covers 2 T cell receptor beta chains from one sample sequenced in a study of PD-1 blockade in classical Hodgkin lymphoma. Patients all relapsed after autologous stem cell transplantation, and there was variation in brentuximab vedotin exposure. Profiling relied on immunoSEQ multiplex PCR, and the TCRdb table lists in-frame clones only, not all of them. The data hold 29,000 or so clones, with about 76% observed a single time. Sequenced material: peripheral blood mononuclear cells (PBMCs), taken before the second cycle of nivolumab. These receptors were taken from a human donor with classical Hodgkin lymphoma.

J is TRBJ2-7 and V is TRBV13; 12 bases map to TRBD1. V was pared by 5 bases and J by 6 bases, with 8 bases of the junction left unmatched. The germline gives CDR1 PRHDT, CDR2 FYEKMQ (reference sequence). The CDR3 sequence is 15 residues long. DNA of the CDR3: TGTGCCAGCAGCACAAGGGACAGGGGGCGTTTCGAGCAGTACTTC. Translating gives CASSTRDRGRFEQYF.

This chain joins TRBV7-2 and TRBJ1-3, with TRBD1 identical over 8 bases. Germline loops: CDR1 SGHTA, CDR2 FQGNSA. This CDR3 spans 17 amino acids. V shed 2 bases, J shed 5 bases, and the junction held 11 bases outside the gene matches. In DNA, the CDR3 is TGTGCCAGCAGCTTACTGGCTACAGGGGGTAGTAGAAACACCATATATTTT. Translating gives CASSLLATGGSRNTIYF.